This T cell receptor beta chain comes out of a study of long-term antiretroviral therapy in people with HIV. Runs used v3.0 of the immunoSEQ assay and were done at survey level. This table comes from immunoSEQ multiplex PCR, and its TCRdb copy is limited to in-frame clones, with some not included. This table has some 25,000 clones, roughly 88% appearing once. The germline V gene encodes CDR1 LNHDA and CDR2 SQIVND (reference sequence). This CDR3 is built from 15 residues. J lost 5 bases, V lost 5 bases, and 8 bases had no gene match. The sequence derives from a man aged 25-40 years with HIV. The source was unsorted PBMCs, collected approximately 4.5 years after starting antiretroviral therapy. The rearrangement joins TRBV19 to TRBJ1-4, with 7 bases identical to TRBD1. The CDR3 loop is CASSLRTGGNEKLFF. CDR3 sequence (DNA): TGTGCCAGTAGTCTCCGGACAGGAGGAAATGAAAAACTGTTTTTT.